The present T cell receptor beta chain was sequenced within a study of cytomegalovirus exposure and HLA in healthy donors. Findings of the study overall: First-cohort TCR clusters tended to co-occur in the roughly 130 validation repertoires, a later analysis found.

Notes on this clone: Antigen specificity is unknown.

This CDR3 contains 14 residues. The germline gives CDR1 ENHRY, CDR2 SYGVKD. The germline V and J ends were trimmed by 3 bases and 7 bases, with 12 bases remaining between them. Assay: immunoSEQ multiplex PCR; the TCRdb copy retains only in-frame clones and omits some. This sample has 200,000 to 250,000 clones; over 65% occur once, and the top ten carry roughly 5.4%. The sample consisted of PBMCs. The TCR was taken from a young woman in good health and CMV-seronegative. The rearrangement joins TRBV10-3 to TRBJ1-4, with no clear D. The CDR3 nucleotides are TGTGCCATCAGTGACCCGCCTTGGGGTGAAAAACTGTTTTTT. Residues: CAISDPPWGEKLFF.